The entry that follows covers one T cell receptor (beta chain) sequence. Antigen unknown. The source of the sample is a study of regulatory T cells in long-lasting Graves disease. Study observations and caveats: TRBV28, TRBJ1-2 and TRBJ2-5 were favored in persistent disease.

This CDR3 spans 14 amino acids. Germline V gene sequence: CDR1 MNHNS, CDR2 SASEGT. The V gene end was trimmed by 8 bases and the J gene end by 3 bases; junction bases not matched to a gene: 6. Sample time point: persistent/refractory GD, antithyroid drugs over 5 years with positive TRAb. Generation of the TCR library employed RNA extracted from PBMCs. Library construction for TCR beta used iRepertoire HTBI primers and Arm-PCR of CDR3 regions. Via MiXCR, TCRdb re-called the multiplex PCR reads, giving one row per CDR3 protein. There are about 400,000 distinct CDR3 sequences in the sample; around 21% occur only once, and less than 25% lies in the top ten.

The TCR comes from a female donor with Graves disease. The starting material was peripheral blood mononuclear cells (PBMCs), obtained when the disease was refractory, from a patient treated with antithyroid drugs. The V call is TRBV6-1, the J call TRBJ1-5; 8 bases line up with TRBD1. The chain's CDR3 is CASAAGGSNQPQHF. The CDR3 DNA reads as TGTGCCAGCGCGGCAGGGGGCTCCAATCAGCCCCAGCATTTT.